This entry lists 21 T cell receptor beta chains sequenced from one sample in a study of human T cells and chemical hapten exposure. As to time point: pre-sensitization, week 0. Treatment of the sample: therapeutic diphenylcyclopropenone sensitization with weekly scalp DPC. Each CDR3 protein is one row after TCRdb ran MiXCR on the RACE reads. The sample shows 380,000 or so distinct CDR3 sequences, about 5% of them seen only once. The sequencing used whole blood, collected in connection with sensitization to the hapten diphenylcyclopropenone (DPC). The receptors were sampled from a woman under 30 with alopecia areata. Some clones in this sample may be carry-over from other donors' samples.

The genes are TRBV6-2 or TRBV6-3 and TRBJ1-3; TRBD1 matches 8 bases. J was trimmed by 0 bases and V by 5 bases; bases with no gene match: 6. There are 16 residues in the CDR3. Germline V CDR1 and CDR2: MNHEY, SVGEGT. The DNA for the CDR3 is TGTGCCAGCAGTACGGGACAGGTAATCTCTGGAAACACCATATATTTT. This codes for CASSTGQVISGNTIYF.

The sample holds many counts of this clonotype. The chain is built from TRBV7-8 and TRBJ1-5, with D possibly being TRBD1 (5 bases). The CDR3 consists of 15 residues. The V and J ends lost 1 base and 2 bases respectively, with 9 bases between them. Germline V lookup: CDR1 SGHVS, CDR2 FQNEAQ. Here the CDR3 reads CASSLGDGRNQPQHF. CDR3 nucleotide sequence: TGTGCCAGCAGCTTAGGGGACGGCCGCAATCAGCCCCAGCATTTT. Full variable domain (rest looked up from reference TRBV7-8 and TRBJ1-5): GAGVSQSPRYKVAKRGQDVALRCDPISGHVSLFWYQQALGQGPEFLTYFQNEAQLDKSGLPSDRFFAERPEGSVSTLKIQRTQQEDSAVYLCASSLGDGRNQPQHFGDGTRLSIL.

As DNA, the CDR3 is TGTGCCAGCAGCTTGATGGGTAACGCCGGTGGGACCCAGTACTTC. Its protein is CASSLMGNAGGTQYF. The chain is built from TRBV5-5 and TRBJ2-5; D gene ambiguous. Trimming left V 1 base short and J 7 bases short, with 17 bases between. The germline CDR1 and CDR2 sequences are SGHKS and YYEKEE (reference sequence). There are 15 residues in the CDR3.

This clonotype was counted at least ten times. The chain links TRBV3-1 to TRBJ2-7; 7 bases agree with TRBD2. Trimming took 4 bases from V and 4 from J; bases not matched to a gene: 7. Germline CDR1 and CDR2: LGHDT and YNNKEL (reference sequence). The CDR3 extends over 14 amino acids. The chain's CDR3 is CASSPGGPQYEQYF. In nucleotides, the CDR3 is TGTGCCAGCAGCCCGGGGGGACCCCAATACGAGCAGTACTTC.

The gene calls are TRBV6-5 and TRBJ2-7; D is undetermined. CDR3 length: 14 residues. The ends were cut back, 0 bases at V and 7 bases at J, with 13 bases in the middle. Germline CDR1 is MNHEY and CDR2 is SVGAGI. The CDR3 is CASSYSMDLPEQYF. The CDR3 bases are TGTGCCAGCAGTTACTCGATGGATCTTCCGGAGCAGTACTTC.

This clonotype was counted ten times or more. The chain joins TRBV4-3 to TRBJ2-6, with 9 bases identical to TRBD1. Per germline, CDR1 LGHNA and CDR2 YSLEER. The CDR3 is made up of 19 amino acids. V gave up 2 bases and J gave up 1 base; unmatched junction bases: 9. Here the CDR3 reads CASSQFAQTGGSGANVLTF. The CDR3 DNA follows: TGCGCCAGCAGCCAATTCGCACAGACAGGGGGGTCTGGGGCCAACGTCCTGACTTTC.

This clonotype was detected many times. The rearrangement links TRBV6-6 to TRBJ1-4; D remains unclear. V lost 3 bases and J 8 bases, leaving 13 bases between the germline ends. The V gene's germline CDR1 is MNHNY and CDR2 SVGAGI (reference sequence). CDR3 length equals 14 residues. As DNA, the CDR3 is TGTGCCAGCAGTTATTACCAAGCGGGGGAAAAACTGTTTTTT. Protein: CASSYYQAGEKLFF.

This chain joins TRBV14 and TRBJ2-7; D is undetermined. Between the trimmed V and J ends, which lost 2 bases and 6 bases, there was a span of 20 bases. Germline CDR1 reads SGHDN; CDR2 reads FVKESK. CDR3 size: 16 residues. CDR3 region: CASSQPTRSALAEQYF. DNA for the CDR3: TGTGCCAGCAGCCAACCCACAAGGTCCGCATTGGCCGAGCAGTACTTC.

Many counts were recorded for this clonotype. At one end, the junction sequence differs from germline, possibly due to a read error. The chain employs TRBV10-3 and TRBJ2-7, with 11 positions matching TRBD2. The CDR3 has 17 residues. Germline V gives CDR1 ENHRY, CDR2 SYGVKD. The CDR3 here is CAISQSGTSGRLNEQYF. The CDR3 bases are TGTGCCATCAGTCAGTCCGGGACTAGCGGACGTTTAAACGAGCAGTACTTC.

This clonotype was detected only a few times. V gene TRBV29-1 combines with J gene TRBJ2-1, with D possibly being TRBD1 (8 bases). CDR3 length: 13 residues. The ends were cut back, 7 bases at V and 7 bases at J, with 17 bases in the middle. Germline V gene lookup returns CDR1 SQVTM and CDR2 ANQGSEA. CDR3: CSATQQGGNEQFF. CDR3 DNA: TGCAGCGCCACCCAACAGGGGGGGAATGAGCAGTTCTTC.

In its sample, this clonotype was seen a few times. V gene TRBV6-2 or TRBV6-3 combines with J gene TRBJ1-5; 9 nucleotides line up with TRBD1. The germline CDR1 and CDR2 sequences are MNHEY and SVGEGT. The CDR3 has 18 residues. Trimming removed 2 bases from V and 0 bases from J; junction bases left unmatched: 8. CDR3 in DNA: TGTGCCAGCAGTTACGTCCGGGACAGGGAACATAGCAATCAGCCCCAGCATTTT. Translated: CASSYVRDREHSNQPQHF.

This clonotype showed up just a few times. This rearrangement joins TRBV7-9 to TRBJ1-6; D call uncertain. This CDR3 comprises 16 residues. The ends were cut back, 1 base at V and 9 bases at J, with 16 bases in the middle. CDR1 SEHNR and CDR2 FQNEAQ come from the germline V gene (reference sequence). This chain's CDR3 is CASSLEVGPPTSPLHF. Written as DNA, the CDR3 is TGTGCCAGCAGCTTAGAAGTAGGTCCTCCCACTTCACCCCTCCACTTT. The full variable domain, its missing parts supplied by reference TRBV7-9 and TRBJ1-6, is DTGVSQNPRHKITKRGQNVTFRCDPISEHNRLYWYRQTLGQGPEFLTYFQNEAQLEKSRLLSDRFSAERPKGSFSTLEIQRTEQGDSAMYLCASSLEVGPPTSPLHFGNGTRLTVT.

The chain uses TRBV12-3 or TRBV12-4 and TRBJ2-7, with D uncertain. V dropped 3 bases and J dropped 2 bases, with 8 bases sitting between them. The CDR3 totals 13 residues. CDR3 in amino acids: CASSFAETYEQYF. As DNA, the CDR3 is TGTGCCAGCAGTTTTGCAGAGACCTACGAGCAGTACTTC.

In its sample, this clonotype was seen many times. The CDR3 is CASSAGQLQETQYF. In nucleotides, the CDR3 is TGTGCCAGCAGTGCGGGACAGCTCCAAGAGACCCAGTACTTC. The chain joins TRBV12-3 or TRBV12-4 to TRBJ2-5, with D possibly matching TRBD1 (7 bases). This CDR3 comprises 14 residues. Trimming left V 5 bases short and J 1 base short, with 11 bases between.

The sample holds many counts of this clonotype. CDR3 region: CASSPGQGPQETQYF. Written as DNA, the CDR3 is TGTGCCAGCAGTCCTGGTCAGGGCCCTCAAGAGACCCAGTACTTC. The chain joins TRBV12-3 or TRBV12-4 to TRBJ2-5, with D possibly TRBD1 on 5 matching bases. CDR3 size: 15 residues. V was pared by 5 bases and J by 2 bases, with 15 bases between.

This clonotype was recorded a few times. V usage is TRBV13 and J usage is TRBJ2-3; tentatively, D is TRBD2 (6 bases). This CDR3 spans 16 amino acids. Trimming took 5 bases from V and 0 from J, leaving 15 bases between them. Looked up from germline, CDR1 is PRHDT and CDR2 is FYEKMQ (reference sequence). This CDR3 reads CASSPATGTSTDTQYF. CDR3 in DNA: TGTGCCAGCAGCCCCGCCACCGGGACTAGCACAGATACGCAGTATTTT. Based on the CDR3 plus reference TRBV13 and TRBJ2-3, the full variable domain is AAGVIQSPRHLIKEKRETATLKCYPIPRHDTVYWYQQGPGQDPQFLISFYEKMQSDKGSIPDRFSAQQFSDYHSELNMSSLELGDSALYFCASSPATGTSTDTQYFGPGTRLTVL.

This clonotype was seen at least ten times. The genes are TRBV7-2 and TRBJ2-3; D gene unclear. Germline CDR1 is SGHTA and CDR2 is FQGNSA. Trimming left V 5 bases short and J 1 base short, with 10 bases between. The CDR3 is 14 residues long. The CDR3 nucleotides read TGTGCCAGCAGCCCCCAAGTGGGCACAGATACGCAGTATTTT. Encoded protein: CASSPQVGTDTQYF.

The V call is TRBV20-1, the J call TRBJ1-1; D uncertain. Germline-derived CDR1 and CDR2 are DFQATT and SNEGSKA (reference sequence). The CDR3 is 14 residues long. Trimming pared 3 bases from V and 1 base from J, leaving 12 bases between. Here the CDR3 reads CSASSQSTNTEAFF. The CDR3 coding sequence is TGCAGTGCTAGCTCCCAATCCACGAACACTGAAGCTTTCTTT.

This clonotype was counted at least ten times. The chain carries TRBV7-2 and TRBJ1-4; D gene uncertain. V lost 2 bases and J 8 bases, leaving 24 bases between the germline ends. CDR1 and CDR2 (germline): SGHTA, FQGNSA. The CDR3 consists of 18 residues. In DNA, the CDR3 is TGTGCCAGCAGCTTAAGCTTTCTGATCTTCTGGGAACGGGAAAAACTGTTTTTT. Translating it yields CASSLSFLIFWEREKLFF.

This chain links TRBV6-1 with TRBJ1-5, with 7 bases that match TRBD1. The germline gives CDR1 MNHNS, CDR2 SASEGT. Unmatched junction bases numbered 7, after V lost 0 bases and J lost 2 bases. The CDR3 totals 17 residues. CDR3 bases: TGTGCCAGCAGTGAAGCCGAGTGGACAGGCGGCAATCAGCCCCAGCATTTT. As protein: CASSEAEWTGGNQPQHF.

With regard to this clonotype: It may be a read error: a sequence one base away is much more abundant. This sequence joins TRBV2 and TRBJ1-6, with 8 positions matching TRBD1. CDR1 is SNHLY, CDR2 FYNNEI, per germline. The V segment lost 4 bases and the J segment 9 bases; nucleotides outside the gene matches: 5. The CDR3 covers 14 residues. The CDR3 sequence is CASSAGGRGSPLHF. DNA for the CDR3: TGTGCCAGCAGTGCAGGGGGCAGGGGTTCACCCCTCCACTTT.